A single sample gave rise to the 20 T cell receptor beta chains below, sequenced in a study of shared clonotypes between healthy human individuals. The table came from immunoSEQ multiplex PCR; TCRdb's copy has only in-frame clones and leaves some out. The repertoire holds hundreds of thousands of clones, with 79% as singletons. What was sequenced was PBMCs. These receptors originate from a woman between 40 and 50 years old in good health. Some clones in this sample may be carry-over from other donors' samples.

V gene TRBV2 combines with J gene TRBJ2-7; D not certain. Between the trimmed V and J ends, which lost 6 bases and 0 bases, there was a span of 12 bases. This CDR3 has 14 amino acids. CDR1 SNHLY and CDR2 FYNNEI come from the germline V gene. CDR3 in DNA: TGTGCCAGCAGCCCTGGAGACGGCTCCTACGAGCAGTACTTC. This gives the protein CASSPGDGSYEQYF.

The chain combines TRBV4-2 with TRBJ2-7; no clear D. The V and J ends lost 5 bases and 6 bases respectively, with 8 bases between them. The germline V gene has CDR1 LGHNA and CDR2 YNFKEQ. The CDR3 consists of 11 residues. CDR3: CASSSHGEQYF. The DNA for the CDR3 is TGTGCCAGCAGCTCCCACGGCGAGCAGTACTTC.

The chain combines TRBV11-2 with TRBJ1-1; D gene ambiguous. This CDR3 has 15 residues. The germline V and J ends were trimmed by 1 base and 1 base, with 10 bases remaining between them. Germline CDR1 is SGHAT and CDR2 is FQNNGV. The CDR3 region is CASSLVLSRNTEAFF. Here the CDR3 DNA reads TGTGCCAGCAGCTTAGTACTTAGCCGGAACACTGAAGCTTTCTTT.

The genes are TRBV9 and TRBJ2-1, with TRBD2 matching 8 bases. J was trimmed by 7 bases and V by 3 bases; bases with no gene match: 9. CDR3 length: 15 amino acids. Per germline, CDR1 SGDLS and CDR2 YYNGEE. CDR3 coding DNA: TGTGCCAGCAGCGCGGGGGGGGCGCGGCGGAATGAGCAGTTCTTC. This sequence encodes CASSAGGARRNEQFF.

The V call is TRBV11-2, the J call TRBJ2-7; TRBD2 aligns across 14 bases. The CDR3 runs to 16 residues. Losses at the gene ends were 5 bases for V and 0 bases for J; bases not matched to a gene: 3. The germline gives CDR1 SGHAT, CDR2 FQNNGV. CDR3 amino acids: CASSGGTSGSSYEQYF. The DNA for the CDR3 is TGTGCCAGCAGCGGGGGGACTAGCGGGAGCTCCTACGAGCAGTACTTC. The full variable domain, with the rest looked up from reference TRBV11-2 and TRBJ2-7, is EAGVAQSPRYKIIEKRQSVAFWCNPISGHATLYWYQQILGQGPKLLIQFQNNGVVDDSQLPKDRFSAERLKGVDSTLKIQPAKLEDSAVYLCASSGGTSGSSYEQYFGPGTRLTVT.

CDR3 amino acids: CASTNGVRAIYGYTF. CDR3 nucleotide sequence: TGTGCCAGCACCAACGGGGTCAGGGCAATATATGGCTACACCTTC. The chain carries TRBV6-1 and TRBJ1-2, with D possibly matching TRBD1 (5 bases). The germline V gene encodes CDR1 MNHNS and CDR2 SASEGT. The ends were cut back, 7 bases at V and 5 bases at J, with 20 bases in the middle. The CDR3 loop spans 15 amino acids.

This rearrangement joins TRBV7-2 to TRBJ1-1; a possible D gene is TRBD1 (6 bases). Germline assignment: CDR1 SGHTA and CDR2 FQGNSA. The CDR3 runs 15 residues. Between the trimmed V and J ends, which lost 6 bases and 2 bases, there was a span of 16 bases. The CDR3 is CASSPYGTINTEAFF. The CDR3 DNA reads TGTGCCAGCAGTCCCTACGGGACAATAAACACTGAAGCTTTCTTT.

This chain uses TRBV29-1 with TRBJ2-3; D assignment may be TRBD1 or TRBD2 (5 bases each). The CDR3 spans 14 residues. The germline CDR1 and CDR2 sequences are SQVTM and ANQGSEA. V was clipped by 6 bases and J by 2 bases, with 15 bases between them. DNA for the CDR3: TGCAGCGTACTAGGTGGGGGATACACAGATACGCAGTATTTT. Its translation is CSVLGGGYTDTQYF.

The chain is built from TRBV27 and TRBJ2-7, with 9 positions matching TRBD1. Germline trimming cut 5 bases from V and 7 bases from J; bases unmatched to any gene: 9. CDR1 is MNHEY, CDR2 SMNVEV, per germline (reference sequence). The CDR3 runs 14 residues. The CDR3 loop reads CASSLGTGLGEQYF. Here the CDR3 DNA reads TGTGCCAGCAGTCTCGGGACAGGGCTGGGAGAGCAGTACTTC.

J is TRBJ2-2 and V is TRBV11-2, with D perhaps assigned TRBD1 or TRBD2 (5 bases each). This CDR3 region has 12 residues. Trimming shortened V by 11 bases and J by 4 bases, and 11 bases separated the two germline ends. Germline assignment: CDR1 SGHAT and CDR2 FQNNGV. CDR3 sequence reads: CAGGLGTGELFF. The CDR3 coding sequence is TGTGCCGGGGGATTGGGCACCGGGGAGCTGTTTTTT. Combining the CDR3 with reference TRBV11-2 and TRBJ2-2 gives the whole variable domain EAGVAQSPRYKIIEKRQSVAFWCNPISGHATLYWYQQILGQGPKLLIQFQNNGVVDDSQLPKDRFSAERLKGVDSTLKIQPAKLEDSAVYLCAGGLGTGELFFGEGSRLTVL.

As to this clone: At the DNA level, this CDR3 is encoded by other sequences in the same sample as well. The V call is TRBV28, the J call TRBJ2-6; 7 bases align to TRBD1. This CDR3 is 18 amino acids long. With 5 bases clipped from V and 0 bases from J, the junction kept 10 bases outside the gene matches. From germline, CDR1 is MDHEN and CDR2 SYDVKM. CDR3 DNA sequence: TGTGCCAGCAGTCCACCGGGACAGTTGAGCTCTGGGGCCAACGTCCTGACTTTC. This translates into CASSPPGQLSSGANVLTF.

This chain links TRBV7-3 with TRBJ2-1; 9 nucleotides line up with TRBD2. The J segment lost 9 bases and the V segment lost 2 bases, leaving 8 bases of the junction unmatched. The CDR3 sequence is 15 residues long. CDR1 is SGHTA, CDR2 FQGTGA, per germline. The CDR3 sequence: CASSLGSGSTSEQFF. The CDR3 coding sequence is TGTGCCAGCAGCTTAGGTAGCGGGAGTACTAGTGAGCAGTTCTTC.

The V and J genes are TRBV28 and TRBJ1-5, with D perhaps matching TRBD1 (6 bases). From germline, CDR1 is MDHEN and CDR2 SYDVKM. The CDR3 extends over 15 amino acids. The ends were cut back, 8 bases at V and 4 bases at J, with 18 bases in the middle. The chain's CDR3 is CASQTTQGLNQPQHF. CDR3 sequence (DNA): TGTGCCAGCCAAACCACCCAGGGGCTTAATCAGCCCCAGCATTTT.

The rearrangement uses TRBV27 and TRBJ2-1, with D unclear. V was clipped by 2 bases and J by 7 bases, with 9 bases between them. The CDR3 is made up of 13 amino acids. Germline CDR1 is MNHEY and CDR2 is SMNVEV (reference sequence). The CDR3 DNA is TGTGCCAGCAGTTTAATAGTTAGTAATGAGCAGTTCTTC. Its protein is CASSLIVSNEQFF.

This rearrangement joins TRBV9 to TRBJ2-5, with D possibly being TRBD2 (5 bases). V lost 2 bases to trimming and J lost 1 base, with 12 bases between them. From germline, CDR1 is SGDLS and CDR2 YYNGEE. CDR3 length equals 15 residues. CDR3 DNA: TGTGCCAGCAGCGTCCGCGATCTAGCCCAAGAGACCCAGTACTTC. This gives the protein CASSVRDLAQETQYF.

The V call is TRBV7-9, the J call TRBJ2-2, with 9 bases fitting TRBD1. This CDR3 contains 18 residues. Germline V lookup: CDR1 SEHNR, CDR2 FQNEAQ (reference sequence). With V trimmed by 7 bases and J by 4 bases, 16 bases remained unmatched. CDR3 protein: CASTSPGQGVFPTGELFF. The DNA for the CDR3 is TGTGCCAGCACCTCTCCGGGACAGGGTGTTTTTCCCACCGGGGAGCTGTTTTTT.

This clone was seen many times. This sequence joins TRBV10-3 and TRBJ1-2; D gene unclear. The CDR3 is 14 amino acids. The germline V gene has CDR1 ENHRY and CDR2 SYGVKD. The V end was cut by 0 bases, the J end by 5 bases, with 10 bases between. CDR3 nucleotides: TGTGCCATCAGTGAGTCCGGACCGGCGTATGGCTACACCTTC. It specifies CAISESGPAYGYTF.

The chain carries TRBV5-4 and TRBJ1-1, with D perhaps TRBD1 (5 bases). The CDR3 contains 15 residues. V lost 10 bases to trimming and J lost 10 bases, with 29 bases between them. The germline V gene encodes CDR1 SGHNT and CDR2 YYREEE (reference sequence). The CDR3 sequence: CAPSPSGGGTHRAFF. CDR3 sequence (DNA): TGTGCCCCCAGCCCAAGCGGAGGAGGGACCCACAGAGCTTTCTTT.

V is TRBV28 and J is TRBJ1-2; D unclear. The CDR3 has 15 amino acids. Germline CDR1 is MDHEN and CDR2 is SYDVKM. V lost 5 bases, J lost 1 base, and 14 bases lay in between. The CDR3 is CASSPPNGLNYGYTF. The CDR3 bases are TGTGCCAGCAGTCCCCCCAATGGGCTTAACTATGGCTACACCTTC.

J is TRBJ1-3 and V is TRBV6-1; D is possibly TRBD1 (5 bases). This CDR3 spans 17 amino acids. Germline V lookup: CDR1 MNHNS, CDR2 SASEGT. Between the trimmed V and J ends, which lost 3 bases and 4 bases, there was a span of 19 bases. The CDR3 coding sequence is TGTGCCAGCAGTGATCAACCCCCCGGGGCCCCAGGAAACACCATATATTTT. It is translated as CASSDQPPGAPGNTIYF.